The 23 T cell receptor beta chains reported below all come from one sample, sequenced in a study of regulatory T cells in long-lasting Graves disease. Indicated time point: newly diagnosed GD, antithyroid drugs for less than 3 months. Extracted PBMC RNA gave rise to the TCR library. In building TCR beta libraries, iRepertoire HTBI primers were used together with Arm-PCR of CDR3 regions. Each CDR3 protein is one row after TCRdb ran MiXCR on the multiplex PCR reads. The sample records approximately 480,000 distinct CDR3 sequences, around 15% being singletons. These data were likewise used in another study, on T cells in Graves' hyperthyroidism and ophthalmopathy.

Sequences were derived from peripheral blood mononuclear cells (PBMCs), sampled at new diagnosis, from a patient treated with antithyroid drugs. These receptors were collected from a man aged 35 to 55 with Graves disease.

This clonotype has just a few counts. This chain connects TRBV6-1 to TRBJ1-5; D is ambiguous. V was cut by 3 bases and J by 11 bases, with 17 bases left in between. This CDR3 is built from 14 residues. From germline, CDR1 is MNHNS and CDR2 SASEGT. CDR3 residues: CASSEYGGRMAQHF. The CDR3, as DNA: TGTGCCAGCAGTGAGTATGGAGGGCGAATGGCCCAGCATTTT.

Regarding this clonotype: A much larger clone differs from this one at a single base, so this may be a read error. The rearrangement joins TRBV2 to TRBJ2-1; perhaps TRBD2 as D (6 bases). The assigned J gene may be wrong: the sequence end matches TRBJ2-3 better. The CDR3 is made up of 16 amino acids. In germline, CDR1 is SNHLY, CDR2 FYNNEI. CDR3: CASSERAGLSTDAQYF. Written as DNA, the CDR3 is TGTGCCAGCAGTGAAAGGGCGGGGCTAAGCACAGATGCGCAGTATTTT.

This clonotype occurred many times. The chain combines TRBV20-1 with TRBJ2-5, with 12 bases fitting TRBD2. V lost 5 bases to trimming and J lost 4 bases; unmatched junction nucleotides: 5. There are 14 residues in the CDR3. Looked up from germline, CDR1 is DFQATT and CDR2 is SNEGSKA (reference sequence). CDR3 in amino acids: CSALGLAGRETQYF. The CDR3 nucleotides are TGCAGTGCTCTCGGACTAGCGGGACGAGAGACCCAGTACTTC.

This clonotype turned up a few times. This may stem from a read error, because a much larger clone lies one nucleotide away. The V call is TRBV30, the J call TRBJ2-3; possible D gene TRBD1, 5 bases. Germline CDR1 and CDR2: GTSNPN and SVGIG (reference sequence). Trimming took 1 base from V and 6 from J, leaving 5 bases between them. The CDR3 has 11 residues. Here the CDR3 DNA reads TGTGCCTGGAGTGACAGGGATACGCAGTATTTT. It codes for CAWSDRDTQYF.

This clonotype was detected ten times or more. This sequence joins TRBV7-9 and TRBJ1-1, with 8 bases fitting TRBD1. From germline, CDR1 is SEHNR and CDR2 FQNEAQ (reference sequence). V lost 3 bases and J lost 4; bases outside the gene matches: 7. The CDR3 length is 15 residues. CDR3 sequence: CASSFPTGVGTEAFF. As DNA, the CDR3 is TGTGCCAGCAGCTTTCCGACAGGGGTGGGCACTGAAGCTTTCTTT.

The V gene is TRBV2, the J gene TRBJ2-4; a weak D match, TRBD2 (6 bases). CDR1 and CDR2 (germline): SNHLY, FYNNEI. CDR3 length equals 15 residues. Trimming cost V 4 bases and J 8 bases, with 18 bases left between them. DNA of the CDR3: TGTGCCAGCAGTGGAGGATATTCAAGGAGGGACATTCAGTACTTC. The encoded protein is CASSGGYSRRDIQYF.

This clonotype was observed many times. CDR3 region: CSAGAADTQYF. For the CDR3, the DNA is TGCAGCGCGGGTGCAGCAGATACGCAGTATTTT. The rearrangement links TRBV29-1 to TRBJ2-3; no definite D call. The germline V gene has CDR1 SQVTM and CDR2 ANQGSEA. The CDR3 is made up of 11 amino acids. V dropped 7 bases and J dropped 4 bases, with 9 bases sitting between them.

This clonotype was seen at least ten times. J is TRBJ2-7 and V is TRBV30, with no clear D. Germline V gene sequence: CDR1 GTSNPN, CDR2 SVGIG (reference sequence). V was clipped by 0 bases and J by 7 bases, with 10 bases between them. The CDR3 spans 12 residues. DNA for the CDR3: TGTGCCTGGAGTGTAAATCGACCGGAGCAGTACTTC. This sequence encodes CAWSVNRPEQYF.

The chain has TRBV7-9 and TRBJ1-2; weak D call: TRBD1 (5 bases). This CDR3 has 14 residues. CDR1 is SEHNR and CDR2 is FQNEAQ in the germline V gene (reference sequence). Trimming cost V 7 bases and J 2 bases, with 14 bases left between them. In DNA form, the CDR3 reads TGTGCCAGCATACCCAGGGAAGGGAACTATGGCTACACCTTC. It codes for CASIPREGNYGYTF. Together with reference TRBV7-9 and TRBJ1-2, the CDR3 gives the full variable domain: DTGVSQNPRHKITKRGQNVTFRCDPISEHNRLYWYRQTLGQGPEFLTYFQNEAQLEKSRLLSDRFSAERPKGSFSTLEIQRTEQGDSAMYLCASIPREGNYGYTFGSGTRLTVV.

This rearrangement joins TRBV20-1 to TRBJ2-4; D gene unclear. The CDR3 is 13 residues long. V gave up 5 bases and J gave up 3 bases, with 11 bases separating them. Germline values: CDR1 DFQATT, CDR2 SNEGSKA (reference sequence). The CDR3: CSAGGVGKNIQYF. CDR3 nucleotides: TGCAGTGCTGGCGGAGTAGGCAAAAACATTCAGTACTTC.

This chain connects TRBV20-1 to TRBJ2-3; D not resolved. CDR1 is DFQATT, CDR2 SNEGSKA, per germline (reference sequence). V was trimmed by 2 bases and J by 2 bases, leaving 8 bases between them. This CDR3 is 13 amino acids long. The DNA for the CDR3 is TGCAGTGCTAGACAGCAAAACACAGATACGCAGTATTTT. Translating gives CSARQQNTDTQYF.

This clonotype came up many times. CDR3 sequence: CASSQSRNTEAFF. As DNA, the CDR3 is TGTGCCAGCAGTCAGTCCAGGAACACTGAAGCTTTCTTT. This rearrangement joins TRBV12-3 or TRBV12-4 to TRBJ1-1; D remains unclear. The CDR3 runs to 13 residues. V was pared by 5 bases and J by 1 base, with 8 bases between.

This clonotype occurred many times. CDR3 DNA: TGTGCCAGCAGACAGACAGGGGGATCCACCTTC. It specifies CASRQTGGSTF. This chain joins TRBV12-3 or TRBV12-4 and TRBJ1-2; 9 bases align to TRBD1. The V gene end was trimmed by 6 bases and the J gene end by 13 bases; junction bases not matched to a gene: 6. The CDR3 loop spans 11 amino acids.

Notes on this clonotype: One end of the junction is discordant with germline, which a read error may explain. The rearrangement joins TRBV2 to TRBJ1-5, with D unclear. The CDR3 is 15 amino acids. From germline, CDR1 is SNHLY and CDR2 FYNNEI. In nucleotides, the CDR3 is TGTGCCAGCAGCGAAGACACCAGTCGGAATCAGCCCCAGCATTTT. The encoded protein is CASSEDTSRNQPQHF. The full variable domain, its missing parts supplied by reference TRBV2 and TRBJ1-5, is EPEVTQTPSHQVTQMGQEVILRCVPISNHLYFYWYRQILGQKVEFLVSFYNNEISEKSEIFDDQFSVERPDGSNFTLKIRSTKLEDSAMYFCASSEDTSRNQPQHFGDGTRLSIL.

The chain is built from TRBV12-3 or TRBV12-4 and TRBJ2-7, with D perhaps matching TRBD1 (5 bases). Trimming took 3 bases from V and 10 from J, leaving 16 bases between them. CDR3 length: 13 residues. As DNA, the CDR3 is TGTGCCAGCAGTTTCGGACAATCCACTCTTCAGTACTTC. This codes for CASSFGQSTLQYF.

This clonotype has a count of ten or more. This chain connects TRBV7-9 to TRBJ2-1; 9 nucleotides agree with TRBD1. Germline trimming cut 5 bases from V and 0 bases from J; bases unmatched to any gene: 5. CDR1 SEHNR and CDR2 FQNEAQ come from the germline V gene (reference sequence). The CDR3 extends over 16 amino acids. This CDR3 reads CASSPGTGTSYNEQFF. The DNA for the CDR3 is TGTGCCAGCAGCCCGGGGACAGGGACCTCCTACAATGAGCAGTTCTTC.

This clonotype was seen only a few times. The chain links TRBV6-2 or TRBV6-3 to TRBJ2-4; TRBD1 is a possible D gene (6 bases). Trimming stripped 7 bases from V and 6 bases from J, with 13 bases between. The CDR3 sequence is 13 residues long. Germline lookup yields CDR1 MNHEY and CDR2 SVGEGT. The CDR3 DNA follows: TGTGCCAGCATTCATAACAGGGTAAACATTCAGTACTTC. Translation: CASIHNRVNIQYF.

The sample holds many counts of this clonotype. The CDR3 DNA reads as TGTGCCAGCAGTTTACCGGGAGTTTACAATGAGCAGTTCTTC. Amino acid sequence: CASSLPGVYNEQFF. V and J are TRBV27 and TRBJ2-1; TRBD2 might be the D (6 bases). The CDR3 runs 14 residues. The V end was cut by 2 bases, the J end by 4 bases, with 9 bases between. Per germline, CDR1 MNHEY and CDR2 SMNVEV (reference sequence).

This clonotype has just one count. The CDR3 sequence is CASSVEGGYEQYF. DNA for the CDR3: TGTGCCAGCAGTGTGGAGGGGGGCTACGAGCAGTACTTC. The genes are TRBV6-2 or TRBV6-3 and TRBJ2-7; possibly TRBD1 or TRBD2 for D (6 bases each). Germline V gene sequence: CDR1 MNHEY, CDR2 SVGEGT. V gave up 5 bases and J gave up 3 bases, with 11 bases separating them. The CDR3 runs 13 residues.

V gene TRBV11-2 combines with J gene TRBJ2-7, with TRBD2 matching 13 bases. Germline V gene data show CDR1 as SGHAT and CDR2 as FQNNGV. Trimming cost V 8 bases and J 7 bases; bases outside gene matches: 8. The CDR3 is 14 residues long. CDR3 sequence (DNA): TGTGCCAGCGCACTAGCGGGAGGGCCGGGGGAGCAGTACTTC. Translating gives CASALAGGPGEQYF.

This clonotype was seen repeatedly, ten times or more. The rearrangement joins TRBV5-1 to TRBJ1-5; the D is unclear. Trimming took off 2 bases at V and 0 bases at J, with 6 bases between the two ends. The CDR3 is 14 amino acids. Germline V gene data show CDR1 as SGHRS and CDR2 as YFSETQ. CDR3 coding DNA: TGCGCCAGCAGCTTCAGTGATAGCAATCAGCCCCAGCATTTT. Its protein product is CASSFSDSNQPQHF.

This clonotype was seen more than once but under ten times. V usage is TRBV5-1 and J usage is TRBJ2-5, with 10 bases lining up with TRBD2. The V and J ends lost 0 bases and 4 bases, in that order; junction bases with no gene match: 6. This CDR3 is built from 16 residues. Germline loops: CDR1 SGHRS, CDR2 YFSETQ. The CDR3 is CASSLDGLAGVETQYF. Written as DNA, the CDR3 is TGCGCCAGCAGCTTGGACGGGCTAGCGGGAGTAGAGACCCAGTACTTC. The full variable domain, in which reference TRBV5-1 and TRBJ2-5 provide the parts outside the CDR3, is KAGVTQTPRYLIKTRGQQVTLSCSPISGHRSVSWYQQTPGQGLQFLFEYFSETQRNKGNFPGRFSGRQFSNSRSEMNVSTLELGDSALYLCASSLDGLAGVETQYFGPGTRLLVL.

Remarks on this clonotype: Just one base apart from a much larger clone, this may be a read error. The CDR3 is CASSRRGEWDEQYF. The CDR3 nucleotides read TGTGCCAGCAGCCGCAGAGGGGAATGGGATGAGCAGTACTTC. The rearrangement links TRBV13 to TRBJ2-7; D may be TRBD1 or TRBD2 (5 bases each). The CDR3 runs to 14 residues. V was clipped by 5 bases and J by 7 bases, with 18 bases between them. Germline-derived CDR1 and CDR2 are PRHDT and FYEKMQ (reference sequence).